Shown below are 6 T cell receptor beta chains from a single sample sequenced in a study of cytomegalovirus exposure and HLA in healthy donors. The PCR used 60 Vbeta and 13 Jbeta primers. Sequencing used immunoSEQ multiplex PCR; TCRdb keeps in-frame clones, though not all of them. Counted here are about 130,000 clones, roughly 75% occurring once; the ten biggest clones make up more than 1%. The sample comprised PBMCs. The receptors shown here come from a female donor in good health and CMV-seronegative.

V and J are TRBV9 and TRBJ2-3; 11 nucleotides agree with TRBD2. In germline, CDR1 is SGDLS, CDR2 YYNGEE. The ends lost 2 bases at V and 3 bases at J; junction bases unmatched: 2. The CDR3 covers 15 residues. Written as DNA, the CDR3 is TGTGCCAGCAGCGTTCGACTAGCGGGGACAGATACGCAGTATTTT. Protein product: CASSVRLAGTDTQYF.

This sequence joins TRBV11-2 and TRBJ2-1; 15 positions agree with TRBD2. The germline V gene encodes CDR1 SGHAT and CDR2 FQNNGV. The CDR3 loop spans 14 amino acids. V was pared by 4 bases and J by 15 bases, with 7 bases of the junction left unmatched. The chain's CDR3 is CASSSGLAGGVPFF. The CDR3 DNA is TGTGCCAGCAGCTCTGGACTAGCGGGAGGGGTTCCGTTCTTC.

The J gene is TRBJ1-6, the V gene TRBV7-8, with 8 bases fitting TRBD1. CDR1 is SGHVS and CDR2 is FQNEAQ in the germline V gene. This CDR3 region has 15 residues. Trimming took 2 bases from V and 9 from J; bases not matched to a gene: 6. The chain's CDR3 is CASSLYWTGTSPLHF. The CDR3 DNA reads TGTGCCAGCAGCTTATATTGGACAGGGACTTCACCCCTCCACTTT. Using reference TRBV7-8 and TRBJ1-6 for the parts outside the CDR3, the full variable domain is GAGVSQSPRYKVAKRGQDVALRCDPISGHVSLFWYQQALGQGPEFLTYFQNEAQLDKSGLPSDRFFAERPEGSVSTLKIQRTQQEDSAVYLCASSLYWTGTSPLHFGNGTRLTVT.

The chain carries TRBV4-1 and TRBJ2-7; 7 bases are a match to TRBD1. Per germline, CDR1 MGHRA and CDR2 YSYEKL. V shed 1 base, J shed 0 bases, and the junction held 6 bases outside the gene matches. This CDR3 comprises 16 residues. CDR3 sequence: CASSQAGTAVSYEQYF. CDR3 in DNA: TGCGCCAGCAGCCAAGCTGGGACAGCGGTCTCCTACGAGCAGTACTTC.

CDR3 in amino acids: CATQVGAGGTNEKLFF. DNA of the CDR3: TGTGCCACCCAAGTGGGGGCGGGGGGAACTAATGAAAAACTGTTTTTT. The rearrangement joins TRBV6-8 to TRBJ1-4, with a weak D call TRBD1 (6 bases). Germline V gives CDR1 MNHGY, CDR2 SAAAGT. V shed 10 bases and J shed 1 base, with 19 bases lying between them. CDR3 size: 16 residues.

This sequence joins TRBV13 and TRBJ2-7, with D perhaps matching TRBD1 (7 bases). CDR1 PRHDT and CDR2 FYEKMQ come from the germline V gene (reference sequence). CDR3 length: 13 amino acids. V dropped 5 bases and J dropped 3 bases, with 11 bases sitting between them. The chain's CDR3 is CASSAGQSYEQYF. In DNA form, the CDR3 reads TGTGCCAGCAGCGCGGGACAGAGCTACGAGCAGTACTTC.